This T cell receptor beta chain stems from a study of cytomegalovirus exposure and HLA in healthy donors (dated by TCRdb to 2017 to 2019). For the study in its entirety: According to an earlier analysis of 550 to 700 of the donors, 150 million to 200 million T cells yielded 117 million unique TCR beta sequences and about 300 Gb of sequence data. Roughly 320 gigabases of sequencing data and around 80 million unique TCR sequences made up an early release that covered about 640 HLA-typed donors. Among the 398 genotyped donors, around 81% belonged to the genetic ancestry cluster associated with self-reported Caucasian donors. The study aimed to test whether signatures of past pathogen exposure could be identified by cataloging public T cell receptors. The study profiled the T cell repertoires of hundreds of subjects by immunosequencing and related them to cytomegalovirus serostatus. In addition to the first cohort of roughly 700 subjects, a separate validation cohort of approximately 110 different subjects was used. High-throughput TCR immunosequencing, statistical association of individual TCRs with disease status, and machine learning were combined to predict cytomegalovirus infection status. A later analysis re-analyzed previously published TCR beta repertoires from 660 or so donors and added high-resolution HLA genotyping to study TCR occurrence patterns. Rather than drawing on any new phenotypic data, the later analysis identified candidate immune exposures from TCR beta sequences and the way those sequences occurred across donors. An earlier analysis of nearly 600 of the donors applied high-throughput TCR beta sequencing to assess whether each TCR beta V gene segment acted as functional or pseudogenic. Alongside the repertoire data, information on donor age, sex, ethnicity and CMV serostatus was compiled. A later genetic analysis took genome-wide SNP genotypes for about 55% of the 666 donors and used that subset as a discovery cohort. All discovery cohort repertoires had been generated using a single sequencing platform. Both class I and class II loci were covered by HLA typing, at four-digit resolution. The number of donors typed differed by locus, with 629-630 for A, B, C, DRB1 and DQB1, roughly 550 for DQA1, under 610 for DPA1, and 472 for DPB1. Roughly 5 DR-DQ haplotypes were treated as single units for association and clustering because of strong linkage in the cohort. Across roughly 420 genotyped donors of the cohort, an average of roughly 250,000 unique TCR beta nucleotide sequences per donor were sequenced, and 15% to 20% of those sequences were non-productive.

The library relied on the immunoSEQ multiplex PCR assay. For the multiplex PCR, a mixture combining 60 forward primers for TCR Vbeta segments and 13 reverse primers for TCR Jbeta segments was used. A multiplex PCR assay on genomic DNA amplified the CDR3 region of rearranged TCR beta genes. The amplified TCR beta libraries were sequenced on the Illumina HiSeq System as 87-base-pair reads. The original pipeline was this. A later analysis counted approximately 76 million unique TCR beta chains across the 550 to 750 repertoires, and around 9.9 million of these chains were shared by at least two donors. Raw reads were error-corrected and collapsed into unique sequences with a nearest-neighbor algorithm that merged closely related sequences to remove PCR and sequencing errors. To assign V, D and J gene segments, CDR3 sequences were aligned to IMGT reference sequences. Each retained sequence needed at least a six-nucleotide match to both a V gene segment and a J gene segment. Rearrangements were classified as productive when the CDR3 lacked stop codons and remained in frame with V and J, and all other rearrangements were classified as non-productive. Following IMGT convention, CDR3 was defined as the stretch from the second conserved V-encoded cysteine to the conserved J-encoded phenylalanine. The earlier analysis of fewer than 750 of the donors excluded sequences that lacked an unambiguous match to a single V gene segment. An earlier analysis of just under 600 of the donors called V segments functional above 56.7% productive rearrangements and segregating when the between-donor standard deviation exceeded 5%. A statistical classification framework was developed to diagnose cytomegalovirus status using the catalog of TCR beta chain sequences. In a later analysis, TCR nucleotide sequences were compared against IMGT/GENE-DB human TR gene sequences so that V and J genes could be assigned. Using the TCRdist pipeline, a later analysis assigned CDR3 sequences along with most-parsimonious VDJ recombination scenarios. In a later analysis, each TCR beta chain was defined by its CDR3 amino acid sequence together with its V-gene family, and reads lacking a unique V-gene family were excluded. A later analysis removed 592 highly shared, low-generation-probability nucleotide sequences to deal with suspected cross-contamination and a sequencing artifact. A later analysis calculated a clonal expansion index for each public chain from normalized within-repertoire ranks of inferred template counts. A later analysis computed generation probabilities with a VDJ recombination model fitted to out-of-frame rearrangements, and checked the results against IGoR. In a later analysis, hypergeometric tests were used to score TCR-TCR, TCR-HLA and TCR-CMV co-occurrence, with a repertoire-size bias correction applied to TCR pairs. A later analysis estimated false discovery rates by permuting HLA or CMV assignments 20 times. In a later analysis, co-occurring TCRs were grouped using DBSCAN, with TCRdist sequence similarity added in when clustering inside HLA-allele-positive subsets. For co-occurrence clustering, repertoires with fewer than 30,000 or more than 120,000 public chains were excluded, along with 5 or 6 repertoires with anomalous nucleotide sharing. Imported from immuneACCESS, the table was reduced by TCRdb to in-frame sequences with V and J called. These copies leave out some clones; in studies compared against another copy, an unresolved V gene accounts for under half, and the cause of the remainder is not known. V, J and clone size reflect that table, while D and trimming were determined from the DNA. The sample has 190,000 or so clones on record, about four fifths of them singletons. Together, the top ten hold 1.6% of the sample.

Concerning this clone: What antigen it recognizes has not been identified. Base qualities were left out, and no much larger clone turns up one base away.

Here is what the overall study found, with its caveats: Strong co-occurrence of HLA alleles, especially DR and DQ, made assigning TCR associations to individual alleles difficult. The classifier was reported to diagnose cytomegalovirus status with high specificity and sensitivity in both the original and validation cohorts. Compared with equally common non-associated chains, HLA-associated TCR beta chains in a later analysis were more clonally expanded and had lower generation probabilities. The authors suggested that the approach could potentially be extended to other disease states and immunological phenotypes. In vitro tests confirmed that a few of the cytomegalovirus-associated TCR beta chains recognize cytomegalovirus antigens. Because counts were too low, seventeen rarely observed V segments, including chromosome 9 orphons, were left out of the earlier analysis of about 620 of the donors. A cluster of highly shared sequence variants was judged likely to be a technical artifact of the sequencing pipeline. Broadly in line with IMGT annotations, most TCR beta V segments showed up in productive rearrangements about 87% or about 30% of the time in an earlier analysis of 450 to 600 of the donors. Specific HLA alleles were associated with roughly 17,000 TCR beta sequences at a false discovery rate of 0.05 in a later analysis. According to a later genetic analysis, donors in an Asian-associated ancestry cluster had fewer N-insertions in productive TCRs than the roughly 700-donor mean. While some public TCRs were present in many individuals, most TCR sequences turned up only very rarely across donors. Some IMGT-functional V segments, including TRBV6-2 and TRBV6-3, could not be distinguished by the 87-base-pair reads and were therefore excluded. Most CMV-associated TCR beta chains appeared to be HLA-restricted in a later analysis, and the HLA associations seemed to be driven largely by CMV exposure. Several of the top co-occurrence clusters appeared to be linked to parvovirus B19, influenza, CMV and Epstein-Barr virus, according to a later analysis. The presence/absence analyses assumed that sequencing depth was roughly uniform across donors, and that assumption may not be true. A further reported finding was that TCR beta sequences accurately predicted the HLA-A and HLA-B alleles for most subjects in the first cohort. The study gave a list of around 170 TCR beta chains associated with cytomegalovirus. CMV serostatus was the only immune exposure information available for the cohort. A later analysis found that TCR association rates varied across HLA loci, with DRB1 alleles showing the most associated TCRs and HLA-C alleles the fewest. V-gene and J-gene trimming of TCR beta chains was associated with a missense DCLRE1C variant in a later genetic analysis, and the association was replicated in an independent cohort. Because some donors lacked HLA typing at each locus, the association tests relied only on the typed subset. The cohort was sequenced for TCR beta chains only, and without alpha or paired-chain data the features that could be detected were limited. Correlated functional status among segregating V segments might reflect linkage disequilibrium, but an unknown experimental factor could not be ruled out.

The cysteine opens and the phenylalanine closes a CDR3 of 14 amino acids. Just the 42-base CDR3 DNA is kept, in frame starting at base 1. CDR1 SGHAT and CDR2 FQNNGV were looked up in the germline V gene. The V end loses 3 bases and the J end loses 5 bases, and a stretch of 12 bases separates them. The cohort was made up of 500 to 800 healthy bone marrow donors. All cohort members were sampled while nominally healthy, although unrecorded immune exposures were likely present. The donor was CMV seronegative and belonged to the group of several hundred seronegative cohort members. A peripheral blood sample was provided by each donor, and peripheral blood mononuclear cells were used for TCR beta sequencing. The Qiagen DNeasy Blood Extraction Kit was used to extract genomic DNA from the blood cell samples.

The TCR comes from a man aged 50-59 years in good health and CMV-seronegative. The sample was PBMCs. The sequence is built from TRBV11-2 and TRBJ2-3; a weak D assignment points to TRBD2 (6 bases agree). At the DNA level, the sequence is TGTGCCAGCAGCTTTAGAACGGGACTAGATACGCAGTATTTT. It codes for CASSFRTGLDTQYF. This CDR3, with the reference TRBV11-2 and TRBJ2-3 proteins standing in past its ends, gives the full variable domain EAGVAQSPRYKIIEKRQSVAFWCNPISGHATLYWYQQILGQGPKLLIQFQNNGVVDDSQLPKDRFSAERLKGVDSTLKIQPAKLEDSAVYLCASSFRTGLDTQYFGPGTRLTVL.